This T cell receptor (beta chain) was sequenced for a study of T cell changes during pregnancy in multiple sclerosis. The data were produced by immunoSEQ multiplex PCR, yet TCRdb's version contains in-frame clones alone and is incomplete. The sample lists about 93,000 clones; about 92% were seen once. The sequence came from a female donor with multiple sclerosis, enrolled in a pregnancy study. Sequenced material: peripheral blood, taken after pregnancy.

The chain's CDR3 is CASSGGDSRYTIYF. CDR3 DNA: TGTGCCAGCTCAGGGGGCGATTCGAGGTACACCATATATTTT. This rearrangement joins TRBV18 to TRBJ1-3; weak D call: TRBD1 (6 bases). Germline V gene data show CDR1 as KGHSH and CDR2 as LQKENI. The ends were cut back, 5 bases at V and 8 bases at J, with 16 bases in the middle. The CDR3 consists of 14 residues. Full variable domain (remainder filled in from reference TRBV18 and TRBJ1-3): NAGVMQNPRHLVRRRGQEARLRCSPMKGHSHVYWYRQLPEEGLKFMVYLQKENIIDESGMPKERFSAEFPKEGPSILRIQQVVRGDSAAYFCASSGGDSRYTIYFGEGSWLTVV.